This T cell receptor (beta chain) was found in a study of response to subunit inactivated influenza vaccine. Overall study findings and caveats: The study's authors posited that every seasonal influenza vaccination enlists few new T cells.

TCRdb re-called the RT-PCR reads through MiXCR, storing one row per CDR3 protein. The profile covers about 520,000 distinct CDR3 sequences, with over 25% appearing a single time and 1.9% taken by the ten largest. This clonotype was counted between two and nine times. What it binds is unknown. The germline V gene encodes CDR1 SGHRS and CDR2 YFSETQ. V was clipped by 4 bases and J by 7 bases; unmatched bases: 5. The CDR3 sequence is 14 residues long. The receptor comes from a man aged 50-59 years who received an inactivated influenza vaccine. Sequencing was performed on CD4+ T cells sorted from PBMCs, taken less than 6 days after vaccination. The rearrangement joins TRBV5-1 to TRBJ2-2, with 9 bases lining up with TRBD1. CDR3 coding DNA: TGCGCCAGCAGCGTGGGACAGGGAGTCGGGGAGCTGTTTTTT. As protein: CASSVGQGVGELFF. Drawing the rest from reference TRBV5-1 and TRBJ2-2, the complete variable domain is KAGVTQTPRYLIKTRGQQVTLSCSPISGHRSVSWYQQTPGQGLQFLFEYFSETQRNKGNFPGRFSGRQFSNSRSEMNVSTLELGDSALYLCASSVGQGVGELFFGEGSRLTVL.